Listed below are T cell receptor beta chains from one sample, sequenced in a study of blood T cell repertoires in COVID-19. The data were produced by immunoSEQ multiplex PCR, yet TCRdb's version contains in-frame clones alone and is incomplete. The repertoire includes some 44,000 clones, approximately 90% of them detected once, and about 12% sits in the top ten. The sequencing input was peripheral blood. All receptors come from a human donor in a cohort sampled during active COVID-19. CDR3s include the opening cysteine and the closing phenylalanine or tryptophan. Fields, in order: D gene, V gene, clone size, J gene, CDR3 protein, CDR3 DNA. D genes are given only for firm matches. Some rows have no size entry. The others give once, few or many, or a class for an expanded clone.

TRBD2	TRBV12-5	.	TRBJ2-2	CASGLGGGAGTGELFF	TGTGCTAGTGGTTTGGGCGGGGGGGCCGGTACCGGGGAGCTGTTTTTT
.	TRBV9	.	TRBJ2-1	CASSVEDWAYNEQFF	TGTGCCAGCAGCGTAGAGGACTGGGCCTACAATGAGCAGTTCTTC
.	TRBV19	.	TRBJ2-3	CASSIRGQHTDTQYF	TGTGCCAGTAGTATTCGGGGACAACACACAGATACGCAGTATTTT
TRBD2	TRBV19	.	TRBJ2-7	CASSGGTTKAHEQYF	TGTGCCAGTAGTGGCGGGACTACCAAGGCTCACGAGCAGTACTTC
TRBD2	TRBV6-5	.	TRBJ2-7	CATSRLATSSYEQYF	TGTGCCACCAGCCGACTAGCGACGAGCTCCTACGAGCAGTACTTC
.	TRBV7-9	once	TRBJ2-3	CASSQIVRGADTQYF	TGTGCCAGCAGCCAAATAGTAAGGGGTGCAGATACGCAGTATTTT
TRBD1	TRBV29-1	.	TRBJ1-5	CSVTTGVNQPQHF	TGCAGCGTTACGACAGGGGTCAATCAGCCCCAGCATTTT
.	TRBV10-3	.	TRBJ2-3	CAISESRPADTQYF	TGTGCCATCAGTGAGTCCCGCCCGGCAGATACGCAGTATTTT
.	TRBV19	.	TRBJ1-2	CASSISGINGYTF	TGTGCCAGTAGTATTTCAGGGATAAATGGCTACACCTTC
.	TRBV5-1	.	TRBJ2-7	CASSLASVYRDEQYF	TGCGCCAGCAGCTTGGCCTCGGTTTATCGGGACGAGCAGTACTTC
.	TRBV24-1	.	TRBJ2-1	CATSDFYSHYNEQFF	TGTGCCACCAGTGATTTTTACTCCCATTACAATGAGCAGTTCTTC
.	TRBV27	.	TRBJ1-5	CASSFGQGNQPQHF	TGTGCCAGCAGTTTTGGGCAGGGGAATCAGCCCCAGCATTTT
TRBD1	TRBV4-3	.	TRBJ1-1	CARGGQGTNTEAFF	TGCGCCAGGGGGGGACAGGGGACAAACACTGAAGCTTTCTTT
.	TRBV6-2/TRBV6-3	.	TRBJ2-2	CASSSENTGELFF	TGTGCCAGCAGTTCAGAGAACACCGGGGAGCTGTTTTTT
TRBD1	TRBV6-5	.	TRBJ2-5	CASIRGRMLETQYF	TGTGCCAGCATAAGGGGGCGGATGTTGGAGACCCAGTACTTC
TRBD2	TRBV11-2	.	TRBJ2-3	CASSFNSGISTDTQYF	TGTGCCAGCAGCTTCAATAGCGGGATTAGCACAGATACGCAGTATTTT
.	TRBV6-1	.	TRBJ1-5	CASSEVGTGNQPQHF	TGTGCCAGCAGTGAAGTCGGAACAGGGAATCAGCCCCAGCATTTT
TRBD1	TRBV7-8	.	TRBJ1-5	CASSLAPGTGVSNQPQHF	TGTGCCAGCAGCTTAGCGCCCGGGACAGGTGTTAGCAATCAGCCCCAGCATTTT
.	TRBV29-1	.	TRBJ2-1	CSVHRARNEQFF	TGCAGCGTTCACAGGGCGCGCAATGAGCAGTTCTTC
.	TRBV18	.	TRBJ2-1	CASSRSDSSYNEQFF	TGTGCCAGCTCCCGATCGGACTCCTCCTACAATGAGCAGTTCTTC
TRBD2	TRBV24-1	.	TRBJ2-1	CATSDLTSGTGNEQFF	TGTGCCACCAGTGATTTGACTAGCGGGACGGGCAATGAGCAGTTCTTC
.	TRBV7-2	.	TRBJ1-1	CASSRELNTEAFF	TGTGCCAGCAGCCGGGAGCTGAACACTGAAGCTTTCTTT
.	TRBV18	.	TRBJ2-2	CASSPGQNTGELFF	TGTGCCAGCTCACCAGGACAGAACACCGGGGAGCTGTTTTTT
.	TRBV4-2	.	TRBJ2-3	CASSQTGRKDTQYF	TGTGCCAGCAGCCAGACAGGGAGGAAAGATACGCAGTATTTT
.	TRBV7-9	.	TRBJ2-7	CASRNGPEQYF	TGTGCCAGCAGAAATGGGCCTGAGCAGTACTTC
.	TRBV19	once	TRBJ2-7	CASRVTGGASYEQYF	TGTGCCAGCAGAGTTACAGGGGGGGCCTCCTACGAGCAGTACTTC
.	TRBV30	.	TRBJ1-2	CAWSRSPSNYGYTF	TGTGCCTGGAGTCGGTCGCCTTCTAACTATGGCTACACCTTC
TRBD2	TRBV7-8	.	TRBJ2-3	CASSASGGGDTQYF	TGTGCCAGCAGCGCTAGCGGCGGCGGAGATACGCAGTATTTT
.	TRBV28	.	TRBJ1-5	CASSQQGSSNQPQHF	TGTGCCAGCAGTCAACAGGGAAGTAGCAATCAGCCCCAGCATTTT
.	TRBV4-1	.	TRBJ1-5	CASSQDGVNSNQPQHF	TGCGCCAGCAGCCAAGATGGAGTTAATAGCAATCAGCCCCAGCATTTT
.	TRBV5-8	few	TRBJ2-7	CASSQQGYEQYF	TGTGCCAGCAGCCAACAGGGCTACGAGCAGTACTTC
.	TRBV7-2	once	TRBJ1-1	CASSLVGTAFSMNTEAFF	TGTGCCAGCAGCTTAGTTGGCACAGCCTTTAGTATGAACACTGAAGCTTTCTTT
.	TRBV25-1	.	TRBJ2-3	CASSDTVADTQYF	TGTGCCAGCAGTGATACTGTCGCAGATACGCAGTATTTT
TRBD2	TRBV28	.	TRBJ2-7	CASSFAGVPSYEQYF	TGTGCCAGCAGTTTCGCGGGAGTACCCTCCTACGAGCAGTACTTC
TRBD1	TRBV6-2/TRBV6-3	.	TRBJ2-2	CASSDDRDIANTGELFF	TGTGCCAGCAGTGACGACAGGGATATAGCGAACACCGGGGAGCTGTTTTTT
TRBD2	TRBV9	.	TRBJ2-3	CASSVAGGDYTDTQYF	TGTGCCAGCAGCGTAGCCGGGGGGGACTACACAGATACGCAGTATTTT
TRBD2	TRBV4-3	.	TRBJ2-1	CASSQDQATSGNYNEQFF	TGCGCCAGCAGCCAAGATCAGGCCACTAGCGGAAACTACAATGAGCAGTTCTTC
TRBD2	TRBV4-3	.	TRBJ2-3	CASSQDRLAGGPDTQYF	TGCGCCAGCAGCCAAGACCGACTAGCGGGGGGCCCAGATACGCAGTATTTT
TRBD1	TRBV5-5	.	TRBJ1-2	CASSTPGTGNYGYTF	TGTGCCAGCAGCACCCCCGGGACAGGGAACTATGGCTACACCTTC
.	TRBV6-2/TRBV6-3	.	TRBJ1-5	CASSYGAFTAPQHF	TGTGCCAGCAGTTACGGGGCCTTCACCGCGCCCCAGCATTTT
TRBD2	TRBV10-3	.	TRBJ2-7	CAISAGLAGVYEQYF	TGTGCCATCAGTGCGGGACTAGCGGGAGTATACGAGCAGTACTTC
.	TRBV28	.	TRBJ1-1	CASSLWGRLMNTEAFF	TGTGCCAGCAGTTTATGGGGCAGGCTCATGAACACTGAAGCTTTCTTT
TRBD2	TRBV3-1/TRBV3-2	.	TRBJ2-5	CASSQGGGRAAETQYF	TGTGCCAGCAGCCAAGGAGGCGGGAGAGCGGCAGAGACCCAGTACTTC
TRBD2	TRBV24-1	.	TRBJ2-1	CATSDPSGSSYNEQFF	TGTGCCACCAGTGATCCTAGCGGGAGCTCCTACAATGAGCAGTTCTTC
.	TRBV5-1	.	TRBJ2-7	CASSLGVRGASGEQYF	TGCGCCAGCAGCTTGGGGGTTCGGGGAGCCTCTGGCGAGCAGTACTTC
.	TRBV6-5	.	TRBJ1-2	CASRMGGGYTF	TGTGCCAGCAGGATGGGGGGTGGCTACACCTTC
TRBD1	TRBV5-1	.	TRBJ2-5	CASSLYGQVVETQYF	TGCGCCAGCAGCCTCTACGGACAGGTCGTCGAGACCCAGTACTTC
TRBD2	TRBV3-1/TRBV3-2	.	TRBJ2-1	CASSLSGDNEQFF	TGTGCCAGCAGCCTCAGCGGGGACAATGAGCAGTTCTTC
TRBD1	TRBV9	once	TRBJ1-6	CASSPRTGRDSPLHF	TGTGCCAGCAGCCCCCGGACAGGGAGGGATTCACCCCTCCACTTT